These 9 T cell receptor beta chains were all obtained from the same sample, sequenced in a study of shared clonotypes between healthy human individuals. Sequencing was performed with immunoSEQ multiplex PCR; in TCRdb, only in-frame clones are kept and a portion is missing. This sample has 650,000 to 800,000 clones, with 92% found just once. Naive CD8 cells lacked CD45RO, underwent positive selection for CCR7 and left out terminally differentiated effector memory CD45RA+ cells. The sequencing input was naive CD8+ T cells sorted from blood. These receptors originate from a man aged 25 to 40 in good health.

The chain uses TRBV25-1 and TRBJ2-2, with 8 positions matching TRBD1. The CDR3 spans 15 residues. CDR1 is MGHDK and CDR2 is SYGVNS in the germline V gene. Trimming took 6 bases from V and 5 from J; bases not matched to a gene: 8. Here the CDR3 reads CASRGRTGRTGELFF. The CDR3 DNA is TGTGCCAGCAGAGGCCGGACAGGGAGGACCGGGGAGCTGTTTTTT. Looking up the rest from reference TRBV25-1 and TRBJ2-2 gives the full variable domain: EADIYQTPRYLVIGTGKKITLECSQTMGHDKMYWYQQDPGMELHLIHYSYGVNSTEKGDLSSESTVSRIRTEHFPLTLESARPSHTSQYLCASRGRTGRTGELFFGEGSRLTVL.

For this clone: Other nucleotide sequences in the sample specify the same CDR3. The chain is built from TRBV27 and TRBJ2-1, with D unresolved. This CDR3 has 13 amino acids. CDR1 MNHEY and CDR2 SMNVEV come from the germline V gene (reference sequence). Trimming took off 0 bases at V and 7 bases at J, with 7 bases between the two ends. This chain's CDR3 is CASSLSRANEQFF. In DNA form, the CDR3 reads TGTGCCAGCAGTTTATCTAGGGCGAATGAGCAGTTCTTC.

CDR3 DNA: TGCGCCAGCAGCCAAGTACAGGGGTCCAAAAACATTCAGTACTTC. This sequence encodes CASSQVQGSKNIQYF. J is TRBJ2-4 and V is TRBV4-1, with 7 bases matching TRBD1. In germline, CDR1 is MGHRA, CDR2 YSYEKL. V was pared by 1 base and J by 2 bases, with 2 bases of the junction left unmatched. The CDR3 has 15 residues.

In regard to this clone: This CDR3 is also generated by other DNA sequences in the sample. The rearrangement uses TRBV4-1 and TRBJ2-1; D gene unclear. CDR3 length: 15 amino acids. Trimming took 0 bases from V and 0 from J, leaving 6 bases between them. The germline V gene encodes CDR1 MGHRA and CDR2 YSYEKL. The CDR3 region is CASSQDRSSYNEQFF. CDR3 nucleotides: TGCGCCAGCAGCCAAGATCGTAGCTCCTACAATGAGCAGTTCTTC.

This clone has only a few counts. V usage is TRBV7-9 and J usage is TRBJ1-2; 9 positions match TRBD1. Germline lookup yields CDR1 SEHNR and CDR2 FQNEAQ (reference sequence). Trimming at V came to 5 bases and at J to 4 bases, leaving 8 bases not matched to a gene. The CDR3 extends over 15 amino acids. The CDR3 here is CASSVGQGQTYGYTF. The CDR3 nucleotides read TGTGCCAGCAGCGTAGGACAGGGGCAAACCTATGGCTACACCTTC.

The chain uses TRBV6-1 and TRBJ2-1; tentatively, D is TRBD2 (6 bases). Germline CDR1 is MNHNS and CDR2 is SASEGT. CDR3 size: 14 residues. The ends were cut back, 4 bases at V and 3 bases at J, with 10 bases in the middle. CDR3: CASSVEGDYNEQFF. The CDR3 DNA reads TGTGCCAGCAGTGTGGAGGGTGACTACAATGAGCAGTTCTTC.

The chain employs TRBV30 and TRBJ2-6; TRBD1 is a possible D gene (6 bases). The CDR3 contains 16 residues. The V gene lost 4 bases and the J gene lost 3 bases, with 16 bases spanning the gap. Germline-derived CDR1 and CDR2 are GTSNPN and SVGIG (reference sequence). CDR3 sequence reads: CAWTPPGAVGANVLTF. CDR3 DNA sequence: TGTGCCTGGACCCCGCCAGGGGCGGTTGGGGCCAACGTCCTGACTTTC.

The chain uses TRBV7-6 and TRBJ2-7, with D possibly being TRBD1 or TRBD2 (5 bases each). This CDR3 region has 16 residues. CDR1 and CDR2 (germline): SGHVS, FNYEAQ. With 4 bases removed from V and 9 bases from J, the gap between germline ends came to 25 bases. The CDR3 protein is CASSSREGTIAPGQYF. The CDR3 nucleotides read TGTGCCAGCAGCTCTAGAGAAGGGACCATTGCTCCAGGGCAGTACTTC.

The J gene is TRBJ2-3, the V gene TRBV29-1; possible D gene TRBD1, 6 bases. CDR1 is SQVTM and CDR2 is ANQGSEA in the germline V gene. This CDR3 has 15 amino acids. V lost 4 bases and J 2 bases, leaving 16 bases between the germline ends. The CDR3 loop is CSVVWGLQPTDTQYF. As DNA, the CDR3 is TGCAGCGTTGTTTGGGGGCTCCAGCCCACAGATACGCAGTATTTT.